This T cell receptor (beta chain) was recorded in a study of cytomegalovirus exposure and HLA in healthy donors. Findings and limits, study-wide: In a later analysis, 17,000 or so TCR beta sequences were associated with HLA alleles at 0.05 false discovery rate. Association of a missense DCLRE1C variant with TCR beta V- and J-gene trimming was reported in a later analysis. Several of the most significant clusters appeared linked to common viral pathogens, based on a later analysis.

The CDR3 loop spans 16 amino acids. Germline V gene lookup returns CDR1 LGHNA and CDR2 YNFKEQ. J was trimmed by 4 bases and V by 0 bases; bases with no gene match: 2. This PCR relied on a set of 60 Vbeta primers and 13 Jbeta primers. Per the original data handling: A later analysis tallied some 80 million unique TCR beta chains, about 12 million of them shared. Sequencing was performed with immunoSEQ multiplex PCR; in TCRdb, only in-frame clones are kept and a portion is missing. V and J calls and clone size come straight from that table; D and trimming were deduced from the DNA. The sample includes about 140,000 clones, about 74% of them seen just once. Turning to this clone: Its antigen remains unknown.

Sequenced material: PBMCs. The sequence was collected from a man aged 25-45 years in good health and CMV-seronegative. The V call is TRBV4-2, the J call TRBJ2-3, with 12 nucleotides matching TRBD2. As DNA, the CDR3 is TGTGCCAGCAGCCAAGAGACTAGCGGGAGCCCAGATACGCAGTATTTT. This sequence encodes CASSQETSGSPDTQYF.